Below are 14 T cell receptor beta chains sequenced from a single sample in a study of T cells in Graves' hyperthyroidism and ophthalmopathy. What was amplified from RNA transcripts were TCR beta CDR3 regions. During a first-round RT-PCR of the TCR CDR3, the HTBI primer set was used. In TCRdb, the multiplex PCR reads were re-called with MiXCR into one record per CDR3 protein. The sample carries hundreds of thousands of distinct CDR3 sequences, around a sixth recorded once. The sample taken for sequencing was blood. The receptors come from a woman aged 45-59 years with Graves' hyperthyroidism that later progressed to Graves' ophthalmopathy.

This chain connects TRBV2 to TRBJ2-3, with D tentatively TRBD2 (6 bases). V was shortened by 11 bases and J by 3 bases, with 15 bases between the two germline ends. The length of the CDR3 is 13 residues. The germline gives CDR1 SNHLY, CDR2 FYNNEI. For the CDR3, the DNA is TGTGCCGGGGGACTTGGCGGAACAGATACGCAGTATTTT. Encoded protein: CAGGLGGTDTQYF.

The V call is TRBV24-1, the J call TRBJ2-3, with D possibly called TRBD1 or TRBD2 (8 bases each). Germline V lookup: CDR1 KGHDR, CDR2 SFDVKD. V shed 4 bases and J shed 3 bases, with 19 bases lying between them. This CDR3 is built from 17 residues. CDR3: CATSDPRGRGVTDTQYF. As DNA, the CDR3 is TGTGCCACCAGTGACCCCAGGGGGCGGGGGGTGACAGATACGCAGTATTTT.

This clonotype was seen a handful of times. The chain employs TRBV4-1 and TRBJ1-1; weak D call: TRBD1 (5 bases). This CDR3 spans 17 amino acids. Germline V gives CDR1 MGHRA, CDR2 YSYEKL. V lost 3 bases and J 5 bases, leaving 22 bases between the germline ends. The CDR3 nucleotides are TGCGCCAGCAGCCACCCCCGGGGGTTAGGGAAAGATACTGAAGCTTTCTTT. Its translation is CASSHPRGLGKDTEAFF.

This chain uses TRBV6-9 with TRBJ2-1; 9 bases line up with TRBD2. This CDR3 is built from 16 residues. V dropped 3 bases and J dropped 10; count of bases not matched to a gene: 13. The germline gives CDR1 MNHGY, CDR2 SVAAGI. The CDR3 sequence: CASSYLRGGLVGEQFF. The CDR3 bases are TGTGCCAGCAGTTACTTGCGGGGGGGCCTTGTCGGGGAGCAGTTCTTC.

In its sample, this clonotype was seen many times. The rearrangement uses TRBV7-9 and TRBJ1-1; tentatively, D is TRBD1 (5 bases). CDR1 SEHNR and CDR2 FQNEAQ come from the germline V gene (reference sequence). V lost 2 bases to trimming and J lost 7 bases, with 17 bases between them. The CDR3 runs to 15 residues. The CDR3 DNA sequence: TGTGCCAGCAGCTTACCGGCAGGGAACATGATTGAAGCTTTCTTT. It translates to CASSLPAGNMIEAFF.

The rearrangement joins TRBV6-1 to TRBJ2-1, with D possibly being TRBD2 (5 bases). The CDR3 is 12 amino acids. V dropped 5 bases and J dropped 10 bases, with 12 bases sitting between them. Germline CDR1 MNHNS, CDR2 SASEGT. The CDR3 nucleotides are TGTGCCAGCAGTTTAGCGCAGGCGGAGCAGTTCTTC. This translates into CASSLAQAEQFF.

The sample holds a few counts of this clonotype. The CDR3 loop reads CASSARQGNSPLHF. CDR3 in DNA: TGTGCCAGCAGCGCCCGACAGGGTAATTCACCCCTCCACTTT. The V and J genes are TRBV5-8 and TRBJ1-6; TRBD1 matches 7 bases. The CDR3 consists of 14 residues. J was trimmed by 6 bases and V by 4 bases; bases with no gene match: 4. Germline values: CDR1 SGHTS, CDR2 YDEGEE.

This clonotype was seen many times. The V and J genes are TRBV5-1 and TRBJ2-7; D may be TRBD1 or TRBD2 (5 bases each). V was cut by 0 bases and J by 5 bases, with 18 bases left in between. Germline loops: CDR1 SGHRS, CDR2 YFSETQ. This CDR3 is built from 16 residues. This chain's CDR3 is CASSLEFGTGLDEQYF. The CDR3 DNA follows: TGCGCCAGCAGCTTGGAGTTTGGGACCGGACTCGACGAGCAGTACTTC.

In regard to this clonotype: Its ends do not fully match the called genes, so a read error is possible. The CDR3, as DNA: TGTGCTAGTGGTTTATTTGGAGAGACCCGGTACTTC. It codes for CASGLFGETRYF. The genes are TRBV12-5 and TRBJ2-5; no definite D call. CDR3 length: 12 amino acids. Looked up from germline, CDR1 is LGHNT and CDR2 is FRNRAP.

This clonotype was detected ten times or more. The rearrangement joins TRBV12-3 or TRBV12-4 to TRBJ1-1; D is uncertain. The CDR3 loop spans 12 amino acids. The V end lost 5 bases, the J end lost 7 bases, and 11 bases lay between the germline ends. DNA for the CDR3: TGTGCCAGCAGTCAACGTCCGGATGAAGCTTTCTTT. This gives the protein CASSQRPDEAFF.

The chain joins TRBV5-1 to TRBJ1-4; 9 bases line up with TRBD1. This CDR3 spans 15 amino acids. Germline V gene lookup returns CDR1 SGHRS and CDR2 YFSETQ. V lost 3 bases and J lost 3; bases outside the gene matches: 3. The chain's CDR3 is CASSWDRAANEKLFF. As DNA, the CDR3 is TGCGCCAGCAGCTGGGACAGGGCTGCTAATGAAAAACTGTTTTTT.

On this clonotype itself: Germline and junction disagree at one end, which may indicate a read error. The J gene is TRBJ1-5, the V gene TRBV6-1, with D maybe TRBD1 (6 bases). Germline values: CDR1 MNHNS, CDR2 SASEGT. The CDR3 has 16 amino acids. CDR3 amino acids: CVSRVGQRYSNQPQHF. The DNA for the CDR3 is TGTGTCAGCAGAGTGGGACAAAGATATAGCAATCAGCCCCAGCATTTT.

Of note for this clonotype: This may be a read error, as it is one base from a much larger clone. The CDR3 ends on some other residue instead of the conserved phenylalanine or tryptophan, so this is likely a read error. The V and J genes are TRBV27 and TRBJ1-5, with a tentative D call TRBD1 (5 bases). The CDR3 consists of 15 residues. V was trimmed by 6 bases and J by 1 base, leaving 13 bases between them. CDR1 is MNHEY and CDR2 is SMNVEV in the germline V gene (reference sequence). The CDR3 nucleotides read TGTGCCAGCAGGCCCCCGGGGCCAAGCAATCAGCCCCAGCATTCT. It yields the protein CASRPPGPSNQPQHS.

The genes are TRBV6-2 or TRBV6-3 and TRBJ1-1; 8 bases agree with TRBD1. The CDR3 spans 13 residues. Per the germline V gene, CDR1 is MNHEY and CDR2 is SVGEGT. The V segment lost 8 bases and the J segment 6 bases; nucleotides outside the gene matches: 8. The CDR3 region has the DNA TGTGCCAGCCTGGACAGGGCAGCAGCTGAAGCTTTCTTT. This encodes CASLDRAAAEAFF.